Sequencing of this TCR beta chain was carried out in a study of shared clonotypes between healthy human individuals (dated by TCRdb to 2018 to 2020). Turning to the overall study: Two women and three men aged 18 to 49 years were included in the cohort. Leukapheresis yielded between about 0.94 and 9 billion PBMCs per donor. Per donor, three plates each were used for CD4 naive and CD4 memory, two for CD8 naive, and one for CD8 memory. To increase sequencing depth and limit assay-specific biases, TCR repertoire library preparation and sequencing were carried out by different laboratories using diverse techniques. Blood TCR repertoires of roughly 5 healthy adults were deeply sequenced to estimate repertoire size and the extent of clonotype sharing between individuals.

Paper-wide results and their limitations: Only blood was sampled, and tissue TCR repertoires likely differ from those in blood. The small number of donors limited the genetic and exposure-history diversity represented. Across a handful of donors, around 5% of naive CD4, roughly 3.4% of naive CD8, 2.3% of memory CD4, and over 0.35% of memory CD8 clonotypes were shared. Estimated clonotype richness was generally larger for naive than for memory subsets. Clonotypes shared by all four sorted-subset donors showed higher generation probabilities than non-shared clonotypes. Incomplete sequencing was indicated by rarefaction of sorted-subset datasets, despite the large sequencing depth. Pairwise subsampling led to the expectation that sequencing depth would affect the degree of clonotype sharing among donors.

Points on this clone: This clone's antigen is unknown. A much larger clone lies one base from this, so it may be a read error.

Using the deep immunoSEQ assay, TCR CDR3 regions were amplified from genomic DNA by multiplex PCR. Genomic DNA extracted from each cell subset was distributed evenly over all wells of several immunoSEQ 96-well plates, and each plate served as one replicate. For sorted subsets, each replicate PCR was loaded with 200 ng genomic DNA, equivalent to 25,000 to 30,000 T cell genomes. Purified libraries were quantified with a Qubit 3.0 fluorometer, sized on a Bioanalyzer 2100, and re-quantified with the KAPA Library Quantification kit. A separate single-read 150-cycle Illumina NextSeq 550 flow cell was used to sequence each immunoSEQ 96-well plate. Processing in the source paper ran as follows. Because the immunoSEQ output held only junctional sequences and lacked quality scores, the filtering could not match the filtering applied to full-length reads. To assign V/J genes and CDR3, sequences were annotated against IMGT germline references using PyIR, a Python wrapper for IgBLAST v1.9. Reads were removed for weak V/J assignments (E-value above 1e-6), missing CDR3, stop codons, out-of-frame junctions, or ambiguous translated residues. V3J clonotypes were defined by identical inferred V gene, J gene, and CDR3 amino acid sequence. To compute the percentage overlap between repertoires, the number of shared unique clonotypes was divided by the size of the smaller repertoire. Three approaches were used to assess repertoire richness: RTK rarefaction, the Chao1 estimator, and Recon v2.1 estimates of unobserved clonotypes. For all TCRbeta clonotypes obtained by the gDNA method from a few donors, generation probabilities were computed with OLGA. The clones in this table, taken by TCRdb from immuneACCESS, are in-frame only. Not every clone is retained; where verified, under half of the shortfall comes from an unresolved V gene, and the cause of the rest is unknown. That table supplies the V and J calls and clone size; D and trimming were determined from the DNA. The sample contains tens of thousands of clones, 50% to 70% of them found a single time. Clones ranked in the top ten supply over 50% of the sample.

The CDR3 contains 14 residues, cysteine and phenylalanine counted. The retained sequence is limited to the CDR3, 42 bases, with the frame set at the first base. For CDR1 and CDR2, the germline V gene lists LGHNA and YSLEER. From V the trimming removes 5 bases and from J it removes 2 bases, while the gene matches leave 2 bases of the junction unaccounted for. The donors were healthy, HIV-negative adults who had no recently reported acute infections or vaccinations. Every donor was a Caucasian adult residing in Nashville, Tennessee, USA. CD8 memory samples were composed of magnetically selected CD45RO+ cells combined with CCR7-negative CD45RA+ effector memory (TemRA) cells. Blood was obtained by leukapheresis, after which PBMCs were separated by Ficoll-Histopaque density gradient centrifugation and cryopreserved in liquid nitrogen vapor phase. Purity and quantity of every magnetically sorted T cell population were checked by analytical flow cytometry. Genomic DNA was isolated from each sorted fraction and quantified by UV absorbance on a Nanodrop 2000c.

The sample consisted of memory CD8+ T cells sorted from blood. The label giving this sample's cell subset or site can be read as: CD45RO+ cells pooled with CCR7-negative TemRA cells. The chain is encoded by TRBV4-3 joined to TRBJ2-7; a stretch of 11 junction bases matches TRBD2. The sequence derives from a man younger than 40 in good health. The nucleotides are TGCGCCAGCAGCATACTAGCGGGAGCCTACGAGCAGTACTTC. This gives the protein CASSILAGAYEQYF.